A single sample gave rise to the 10 T cell receptor beta chains below, sequenced in a study of glioma-infiltrating T cells after dendritic cell vaccination. This sample's time point: after dendritic cell vaccination, including at tumor progression/relapse. Clones were sequenced by immunoSEQ multiplex PCR, and TCRdb holds only the in-frame ones, with some missing. The table includes approximately 48,000 clones, approximately 90% detected once. Here the sequenced sample was blood, taken after dendritic cell vaccination. These receptors all come from a human donor with glioblastoma.

Turning to this clone: One end of the junction fails to match germline, which may point to a read error. The V call is TRBV7-7, the J call TRBJ2-7; tentatively, D is TRBD2 (6 bases). Germline CDR1 reads SSHAT; CDR2 reads FNYEAQ (reference sequence). The CDR3 length is 17 residues. This CDR3 reads CASSLVCATSGPYEQYF. The CDR3, as DNA: TGTGCTAGCAGCTTAGTCTGCGCGACTAGTGGACCCTACGAGCAGTACTTC.

This sequence joins TRBV11-2 and TRBJ1-1, with D hard to call. V gave up 1 base and J gave up 4 bases, with 7 bases separating them. This CDR3 spans 13 amino acids. Germline values: CDR1 SGHAT, CDR2 FQNNGV. Written as DNA, the CDR3 is TGTGCCAGCAGCTTAGGCGCTCCCACTGAAGCTTTCTTT. Translation: CASSLGAPTEAFF.

The rearrangement joins TRBV7-2 to TRBJ2-1, with no clear D. V lost 7 bases and J 9 bases, leaving 4 bases between the germline ends. From germline, CDR1 is SGHTA and CDR2 FQGNSA. This CDR3 has 9 residues. CDR3 protein: CASTGEQFF. CDR3 DNA: TGTGCCAGCACGGGTGAGCAGTTCTTC.

The rearrangement links TRBV28 to TRBJ1-5; 7 bases match TRBD1. Germline V gene lookup returns CDR1 MDHEN and CDR2 SYDVKM. After removal of 4 bases from V and 3 bases from J, the junction contained 6 bases not matched to a gene. The CDR3 has 15 residues. The CDR3 DNA reads TGTGCCAGCAGTTACGGGGGACAGAACAATCAGCCCCAGCATTTT. Its translation: CASSYGGQNNQPQHF.

This clone came up a few times. The chain is built from TRBV6-5 and TRBJ2-7; D unresolved. Germline assignment: CDR1 MNHEY and CDR2 SVGAGI. V lost 0 bases and J lost 1, with 7 bases in between. The CDR3 runs 14 residues. CDR3 amino acids: CASSYSAESYEQYF. The CDR3 coding sequence is TGTGCCAGCAGTTACTCGGCGGAATCCTACGAGCAGTACTTC.

The genes are TRBV5-8 and TRBJ1-5; possible D gene TRBD1, 6 bases. V was clipped by 4 bases and J by 0 bases, with 23 bases between them. CDR1 is SGHTS, CDR2 YDEGEE, per germline. The CDR3 is 19 amino acids. CDR3 residues: CASSTGDTGWVYSNQPQHF. CDR3 bases: TGTGCCAGCAGCACCGGGGACACCGGATGGGTTTATAGCAATCAGCCCCAGCATTTT.

The rearrangement joins TRBV29-1 to TRBJ2-1; 7 nucleotides line up with TRBD2. This CDR3 is built from 14 residues. The J segment lost 9 bases and the V segment lost 8 bases, leaving 16 bases of the junction unmatched. CDR1 is SQVTM, CDR2 ANQGSEA, per germline. CDR3 nucleotides: TGCAGCATTTTACGGGAGGCAGGAATGGGTGAGCAGTTCTTC. It is translated as CSILREAGMGEQFF.

CDR3 in DNA: TGTGCCAGCAGGCAACCGTCGGACAGGGGGAATGAGCAGTTCTTC. Translated, it gives CASRQPSDRGNEQFF. This chain connects TRBV6-6 to TRBJ2-1, with 10 bases matching TRBD1. Losses at the gene ends were 6 bases for V and 7 bases for J; bases not matched to a gene: 9. The CDR3 totals 15 residues. CDR1 is MNHNY, CDR2 SVGAGI, per germline (reference sequence).

This chain connects TRBV11-2 to TRBJ2-7; 10 nucleotides agree with TRBD1. V shed 7 bases and J 2 bases; nucleotides not matched to a gene: 8. Germline CDR1 and CDR2: SGHAT and FQNNGV. The CDR3 has 15 residues. The CDR3 DNA follows: TGTGCCAGCAAAAGACAGGGGGCGCTCCCCTACGAGCAGTACTTC. Amino acids: CASKRQGALPYEQYF. The whole variable domain, remainder taken from reference TRBV11-2 and TRBJ2-7, is EAGVAQSPRYKIIEKRQSVAFWCNPISGHATLYWYQQILGQGPKLLIQFQNNGVVDDSQLPKDRFSAERLKGVDSTLKIQPAKLEDSAVYLCASKRQGALPYEQYFGPGTRLTVT.

The rearrangement links TRBV4-1 to TRBJ1-4; 7 nucleotides line up with TRBD1. The CDR3 has 17 amino acids. Per germline, CDR1 MGHRA and CDR2 YSYEKL. With 0 bases clipped from V and 12 bases from J, the junction kept 16 bases outside the gene matches. The chain's CDR3 is CASSQDRRGRGKNQLFF. The CDR3 DNA reads TGCGCCAGCAGCCAAGATCGACGGGGCAGGGGGAAGAACCAACTGTTTTTT.